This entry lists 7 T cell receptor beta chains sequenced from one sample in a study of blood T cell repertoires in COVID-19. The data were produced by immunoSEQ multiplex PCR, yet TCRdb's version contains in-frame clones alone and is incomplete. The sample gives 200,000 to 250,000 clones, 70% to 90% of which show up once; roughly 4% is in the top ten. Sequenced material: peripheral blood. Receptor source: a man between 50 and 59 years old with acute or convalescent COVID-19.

The chain's CDR3 is CALPGTGVAGELFF. For the CDR3, the DNA is TGTGCCTTGCCCGGGACAGGGGTGGCCGGGGAGCTGTTTTTT. The chain joins TRBV30 to TRBJ2-2; 10 bases agree with TRBD1. In germline, CDR1 is GTSNPN, CDR2 SVGIG (reference sequence). With V trimmed by 7 bases and J by 6 bases, 8 bases remained unmatched. The CDR3 is 14 residues long.

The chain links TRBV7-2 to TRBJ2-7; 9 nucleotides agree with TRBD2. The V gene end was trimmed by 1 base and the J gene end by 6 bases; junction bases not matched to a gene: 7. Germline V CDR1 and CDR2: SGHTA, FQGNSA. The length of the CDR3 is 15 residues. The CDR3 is CASSLEGSGSFEQYF. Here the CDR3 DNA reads TGTGCCAGCAGCTTAGAGGGTAGCGGGAGTTTCGAGCAGTACTTC.

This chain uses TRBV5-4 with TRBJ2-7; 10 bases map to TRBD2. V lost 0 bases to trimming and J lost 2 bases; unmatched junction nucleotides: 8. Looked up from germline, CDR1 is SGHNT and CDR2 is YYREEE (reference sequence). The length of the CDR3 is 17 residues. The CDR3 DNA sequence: TGTGCCAGCAGCTTGGCCGTCTCTGGGACTAGCGCCTACGAGCAGTACTTC. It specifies CASSLAVSGTSAYEQYF.

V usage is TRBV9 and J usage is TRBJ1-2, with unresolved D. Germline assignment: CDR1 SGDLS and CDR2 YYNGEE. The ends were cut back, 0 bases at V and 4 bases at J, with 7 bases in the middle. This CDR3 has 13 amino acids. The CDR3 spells CASSVDSGYGYTF. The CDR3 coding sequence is TGTGCCAGCAGCGTAGATAGCGGCTATGGCTACACCTTC.

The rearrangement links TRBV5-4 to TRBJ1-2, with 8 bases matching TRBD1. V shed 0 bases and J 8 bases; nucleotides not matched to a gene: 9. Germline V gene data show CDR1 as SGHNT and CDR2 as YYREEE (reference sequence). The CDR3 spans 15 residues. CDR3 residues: CASSLGHRGIYGYTF. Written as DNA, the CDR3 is TGTGCCAGCAGCTTGGGTCACAGGGGGATCTACGGCTACACCTTC.

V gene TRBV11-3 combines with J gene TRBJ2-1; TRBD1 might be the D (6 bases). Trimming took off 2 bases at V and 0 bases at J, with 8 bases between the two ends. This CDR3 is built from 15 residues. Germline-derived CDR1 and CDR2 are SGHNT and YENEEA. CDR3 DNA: TGTGCCAGCAGCTTAACAGGGAGCTCCTACAATGAGCAGTTCTTC. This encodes CASSLTGSSYNEQFF.

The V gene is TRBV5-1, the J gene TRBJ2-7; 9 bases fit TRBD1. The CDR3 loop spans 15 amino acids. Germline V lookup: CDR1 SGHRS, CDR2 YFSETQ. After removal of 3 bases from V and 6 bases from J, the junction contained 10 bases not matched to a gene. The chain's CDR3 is CASSSTGTGMFEQYF. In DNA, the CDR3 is TGCGCCAGCAGCTCCACCGGGACAGGGATGTTCGAGCAGTACTTC. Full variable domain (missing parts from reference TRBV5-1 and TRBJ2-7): KAGVTQTPRYLIKTRGQQVTLSCSPISGHRSVSWYQQTPGQGLQFLFEYFSETQRNKGNFPGRFSGRQFSNSRSEMNVSTLELGDSALYLCASSSTGTGMFEQYFGPGTRLTVT.